The clone carrying this TCR beta chain has a single count. These data are taken from a study of control samples from healthy donors and cancer patients. Per germline, CDR1 SGHRS and CDR2 YFSETQ. The J segment lost 7 bases and the V segment lost 6 bases, leaving 14 bases of the junction unmatched. There are 16 residues in the CDR3. Repertoires were generated with immunoSEQ multiplex PCR, while TCRdb's copy carries only in-frame clones and drops some. Of 100,000 to 150,000 clones listed, roughly 90% are singletons. The clonotype comes from a man in his late teens or twenties in good health. The material sequenced was blood. The chain joins TRBV5-1 to TRBJ2-1; 9 nucleotides agree with TRBD2. In DNA, the CDR3 is TGCGCCAGCAACCCCAACGGCGGGGGGGAGTGGAATGAGCAGTTCTTC. Translated: CASNPNGGGEWNEQFF.